This TCR beta chain was sequenced in a study of cytomegalovirus exposure and HLA in healthy donors. Overall study findings and caveats: Within an earlier analysis, most TCR beta V segments proved productive either about 87% or about 30% of the time. In vitro experiments confirmed that three CMV-associated chains were specific for CMV antigens. Later on, a genetic analysis was performed. It linked a missense variant in DCLRE1C with V- and J-gene trimming of TCR beta.

For this clone: Its antigen is still unknown.

The length of the CDR3 is 12 residues. V lost 8 bases to trimming and J lost 3 bases, with 9 bases between them. CDR1 is ENHRY, CDR2 SYGVKD, per germline. Both 60 Vbeta primers and 13 Jbeta primers went into the PCR. TCRdb's table, derived via immunoSEQ multiplex PCR, lists solely in-frame clones and lacks some. The sample yields some 160,000 clones, roughly 80% seen once. The clonotype originates from a woman aged 40 to 55 in good health and CMV-seropositive. This chain joins TRBV10-3 and TRBJ2-3; no clear D. The sample was PBMCs. CDR3 bases: TGTGCCATCGACGACAAGACAGATACGCAGTATTTT. It translates to CAIDDKTDTQYF.